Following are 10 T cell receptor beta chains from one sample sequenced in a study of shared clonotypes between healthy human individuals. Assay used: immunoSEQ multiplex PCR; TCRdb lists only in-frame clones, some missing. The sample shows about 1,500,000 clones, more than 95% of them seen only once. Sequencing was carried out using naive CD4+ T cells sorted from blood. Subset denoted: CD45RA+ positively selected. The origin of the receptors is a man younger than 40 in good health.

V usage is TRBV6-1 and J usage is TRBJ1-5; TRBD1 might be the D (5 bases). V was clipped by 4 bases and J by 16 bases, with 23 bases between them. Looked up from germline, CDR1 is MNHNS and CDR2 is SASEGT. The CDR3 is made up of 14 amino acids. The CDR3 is CASSADRVQPGLHF. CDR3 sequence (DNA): TGTGCCAGCAGTGCCGACAGAGTTCAGCCGGGGCTTCATTTT.

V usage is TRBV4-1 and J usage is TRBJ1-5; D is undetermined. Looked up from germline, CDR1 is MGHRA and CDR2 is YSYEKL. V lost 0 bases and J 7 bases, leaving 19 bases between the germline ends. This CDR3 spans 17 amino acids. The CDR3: CASSQDRAEGLWQPQHF. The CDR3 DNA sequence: TGCGCCAGCAGCCAAGATCGCGCGGAAGGATTGTGGCAGCCCCAGCATTTT.

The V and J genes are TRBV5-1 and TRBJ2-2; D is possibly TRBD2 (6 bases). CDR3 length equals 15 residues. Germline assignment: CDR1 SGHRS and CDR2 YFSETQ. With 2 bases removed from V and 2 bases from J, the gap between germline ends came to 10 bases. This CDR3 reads CASSFIAENTGELFF. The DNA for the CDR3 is TGCGCCAGCAGCTTCATAGCGGAAAACACCGGGGAGCTGTTTTTT.

DNA for the CDR3: TGTGCCAGCAGCCCGAAGGGCCTCTCCTACGAGCAGTACTTC. Translated: CASSPKGLSYEQYF. This chain connects TRBV5-5 to TRBJ2-7, with unresolved D. The germline V gene has CDR1 SGHKS and CDR2 YYEKEE (reference sequence). Trimming removed 4 bases at V and 0 bases at J, with 11 bases between. The CDR3 sequence is 14 residues long.

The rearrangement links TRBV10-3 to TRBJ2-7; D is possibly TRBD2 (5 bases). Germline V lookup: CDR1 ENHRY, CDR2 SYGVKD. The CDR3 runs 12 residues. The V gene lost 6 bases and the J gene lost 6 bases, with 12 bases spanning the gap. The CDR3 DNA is TGTGCCATCAGAGAACTAGGGCGCGAGCAGTACTTC. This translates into CAIRELGREQYF.

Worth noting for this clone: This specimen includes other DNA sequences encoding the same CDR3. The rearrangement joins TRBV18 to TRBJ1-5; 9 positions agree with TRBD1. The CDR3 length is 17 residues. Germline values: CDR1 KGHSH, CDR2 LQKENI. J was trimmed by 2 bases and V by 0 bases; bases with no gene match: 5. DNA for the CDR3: TGTGCCAGCTCACCACCGGGACAGGGAGCGGGCAATCAGCCCCAGCATTTT. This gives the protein CASSPPGQGAGNQPQHF. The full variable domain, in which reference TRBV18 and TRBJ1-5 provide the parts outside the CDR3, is NAGVMQNPRHLVRRRGQEARLRCSPMKGHSHVYWYRQLPEEGLKFMVYLQKENIIDESGMPKERFSAEFPKEGPSILRIQQVVRGDSAAYFCASSPPGQGAGNQPQHFGDGTRLSIL.

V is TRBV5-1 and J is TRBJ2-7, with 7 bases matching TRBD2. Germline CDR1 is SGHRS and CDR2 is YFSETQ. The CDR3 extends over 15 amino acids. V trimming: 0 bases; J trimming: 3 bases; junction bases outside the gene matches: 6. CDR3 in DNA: TGCGCCAGCAGCTTGGTCCCCGGGACTAACTACGAGCAGTACTTC. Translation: CASSLVPGTNYEQYF. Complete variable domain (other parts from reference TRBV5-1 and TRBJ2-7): KAGVTQTPRYLIKTRGQQVTLSCSPISGHRSVSWYQQTPGQGLQFLFEYFSETQRNKGNFPGRFSGRQFSNSRSEMNVSTLELGDSALYLCASSLVPGTNYEQYFGPGTRLTVT.

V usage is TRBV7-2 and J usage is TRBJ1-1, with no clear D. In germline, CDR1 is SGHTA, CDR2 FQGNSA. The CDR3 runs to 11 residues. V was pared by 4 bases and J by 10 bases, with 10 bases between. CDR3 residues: CASSSPIVAFF. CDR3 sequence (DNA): TGTGCCAGCAGCTCCCCCATTGTAGCTTTCTTT.

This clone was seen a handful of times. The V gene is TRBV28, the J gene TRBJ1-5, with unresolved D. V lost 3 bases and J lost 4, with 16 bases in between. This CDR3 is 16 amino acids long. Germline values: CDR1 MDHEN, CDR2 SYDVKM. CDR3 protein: CASSFKTYGRNQPQHF. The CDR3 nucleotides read TGTGCCAGCAGTTTTAAAACATACGGGAGGAATCAGCCCCAGCATTTT. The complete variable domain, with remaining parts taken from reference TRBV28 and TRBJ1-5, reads DVKVTQSSRYLVKRTGEKVFLECVQDMDHENMFWYRQDPGLGLRLIYFSYDVKMKEKGDIPEGYSVSREKKERFSLILESASTNQTSMYLCASSFKTYGRNQPQHFGDGTRLSIL.

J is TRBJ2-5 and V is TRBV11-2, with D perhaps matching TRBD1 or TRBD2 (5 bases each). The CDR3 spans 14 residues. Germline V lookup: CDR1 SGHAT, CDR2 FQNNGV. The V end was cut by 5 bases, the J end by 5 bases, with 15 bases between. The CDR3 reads CASSPRDLRETQYF. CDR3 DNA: TGTGCCAGCAGCCCCCGGGACCTACGGGAGACCCAGTACTTC. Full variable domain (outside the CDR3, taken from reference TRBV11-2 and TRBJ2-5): EAGVAQSPRYKIIEKRQSVAFWCNPISGHATLYWYQQILGQGPKLLIQFQNNGVVDDSQLPKDRFSAERLKGVDSTLKIQPAKLEDSAVYLCASSPRDLRETQYFGPGTRLLVL.